This T cell receptor (beta chain) was obtained from a study of T cell changes during pregnancy in multiple sclerosis. The CDR3 is made up of 18 amino acids. CDR1 is SGHDT and CDR2 is YYEEEE in the germline V gene. V trimming: 4 bases; J trimming: 0 bases; junction bases outside the gene matches: 10. Libraries were prepared by immunoSEQ multiplex PCR; TCRdb keeps only in-frame clonotypes and omits some of them. The repertoire holds some 50,000 clones, with approximately 90% as singletons. The rearrangement uses TRBV5-6 and TRBJ1-1, with 12 bases lining up with TRBD1. This specimen was CD8+ T cells from peripheral blood mononuclear cells, taken in the second trimester of pregnancy. The receptor was derived from a female donor with multiple sclerosis, enrolled in a pregnancy study. This chain's CDR3 is CASSPGTGGSGVNTEAFF. CDR3 bases: TGTGCCAGCAGCCCGGGGACAGGGGGCTCGGGAGTGAACACTGAAGCTTTCTTT.